This record looks at one TCR beta chain sequence and its context. V was cut by 8 bases and J by 1 base, with 15 bases left in between. Germline assignment: CDR1 SGHTS and CDR2 YDEGEE. The CDR3 totals 15 residues. These data belong to a study of T cell responses to AZD1222 COVID-19 vaccine. In the study overall: Pooling was applied to second doses at about 4 or about 12 weeks.

TCRdb's copy holds only in-frame clones and misses some; the assay was immunoSEQ multiplex PCR. The sample has roughly 91,000 clones; approximately 89% are singletons. The clonotype comes from an adult in good health. J is TRBJ2-2 and V is TRBV5-8, with D possibly TRBD2 on 6 matching bases. The sample in question was peripheral blood, obtained on day 0 of AZD1222 vaccination. The CDR3 DNA is TGTGCCAGACCGGAGGGCGCCCAGAACACCGGGGAGCTGTTTTTT. This translates into CARPEGAQNTGELFF.